This T cell receptor beta chain was recovered during a study of T cell repertoires in cytomegalovirus infection. Study-wide background: Signatures in public TCR beta sequences pointed to both CMV infection and matching HLA type. The study's findings and limits: Based on cumulative public TCR beta family frequency, carriers of CMV plus the relevant HLA were identified. HLA-C-restricted TCR beta clonotypes specific for CMV led the ex vivo response.

TCRdb recomputed calls from the reads with MiXCR, one row per CDR3 protein. The sample contains more than 250,000 distinct CDR3 sequences, roughly 13% of which appear only once. Trimming shortened V by 3 bases and J by 0 bases, and 9 bases separated the two germline ends. This CDR3 is 14 amino acids long. CDR1 is SGHTA and CDR2 is FQGNSA in the germline V gene. The sample holds many counts of this clonotype. As yet, its antigen is unknown. The origin of this receptor is a human donor in good health (CMV status not recorded). Some clones in this sample may be carry-over from other donors' samples. The chain carries TRBV7-2 and TRBJ2-7; the D gene is possibly TRBD2 (6 bases). Sequenced: PBMCs. CDR3 nucleotides: TGTGCCAGCAGCTTCGCCGGGAGCTCCTACGAGCAGTACTTC. Translated, it gives CASSFAGSSYEQYF. Full variable domain (rest looked up from reference TRBV7-2 and TRBJ2-7): GAGVSQSPSNKVTEKGKDVELRCDPISGHTALYWYRQSLGQGLEFLIYFQGNSAPDKSGLPSDRFSAERTGGSVSTLTIQRTQQEDSAVYLCASSFAGSSYEQYFGPGTRLTVT.